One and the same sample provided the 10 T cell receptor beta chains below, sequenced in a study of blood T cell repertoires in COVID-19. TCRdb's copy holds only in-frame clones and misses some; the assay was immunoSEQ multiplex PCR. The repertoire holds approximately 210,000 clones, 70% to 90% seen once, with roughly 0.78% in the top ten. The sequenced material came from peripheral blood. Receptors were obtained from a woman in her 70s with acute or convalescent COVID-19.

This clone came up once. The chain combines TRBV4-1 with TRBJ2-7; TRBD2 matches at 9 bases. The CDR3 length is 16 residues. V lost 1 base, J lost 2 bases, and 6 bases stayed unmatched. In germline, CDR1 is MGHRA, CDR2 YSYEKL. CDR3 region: CASSQGSPSGAYEQYF. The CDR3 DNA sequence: TGCGCCAGCAGCCAAGGGTCCCCTAGCGGGGCCTACGAGCAGTACTTC.

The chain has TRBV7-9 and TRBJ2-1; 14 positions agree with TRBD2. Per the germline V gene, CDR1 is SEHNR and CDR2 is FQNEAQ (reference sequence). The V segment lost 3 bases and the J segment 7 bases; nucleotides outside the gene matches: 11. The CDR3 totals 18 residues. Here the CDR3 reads CASSLPPRLAGGQNEQFF. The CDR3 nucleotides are TGTGCCAGCAGCTTGCCCCCTCGACTAGCGGGGGGGCAAAATGAGCAGTTCTTC.

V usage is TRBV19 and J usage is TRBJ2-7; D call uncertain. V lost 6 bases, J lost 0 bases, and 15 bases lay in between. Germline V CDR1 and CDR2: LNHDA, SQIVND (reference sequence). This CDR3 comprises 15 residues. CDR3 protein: CASSPVNSNSYEQYF. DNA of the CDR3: TGTGCCAGTAGCCCGGTCAATTCCAACTCCTACGAGCAGTACTTC.

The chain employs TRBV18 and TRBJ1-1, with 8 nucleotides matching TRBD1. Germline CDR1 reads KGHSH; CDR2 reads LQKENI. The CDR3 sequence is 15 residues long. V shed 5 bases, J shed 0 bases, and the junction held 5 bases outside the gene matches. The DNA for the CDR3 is TGTGCCAGCTCAACCGGGACAGGCATGAACACTGAAGCTTTCTTT. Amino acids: CASSTGTGMNTEAFF.

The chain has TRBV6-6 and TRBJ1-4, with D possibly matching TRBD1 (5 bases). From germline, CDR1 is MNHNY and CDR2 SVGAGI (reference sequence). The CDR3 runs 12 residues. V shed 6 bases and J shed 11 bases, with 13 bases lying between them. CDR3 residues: CASREGGGKLFF. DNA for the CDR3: TGTGCCAGCAGGGAGGGTGGGGGTAAACTGTTTTTT.

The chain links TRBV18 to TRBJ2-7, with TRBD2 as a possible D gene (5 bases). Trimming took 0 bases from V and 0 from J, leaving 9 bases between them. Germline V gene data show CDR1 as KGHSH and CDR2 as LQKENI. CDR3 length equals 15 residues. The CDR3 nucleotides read TGTGCCAGCTCACCACCGGGAGCTAACTCCTACGAGCAGTACTTC. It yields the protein CASSPPGANSYEQYF.

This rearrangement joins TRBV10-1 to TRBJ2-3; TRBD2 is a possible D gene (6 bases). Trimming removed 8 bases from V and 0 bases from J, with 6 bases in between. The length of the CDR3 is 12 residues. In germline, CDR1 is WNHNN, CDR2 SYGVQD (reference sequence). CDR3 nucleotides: TGCGCCAGCGCGGGGAGCACAGATACGCAGTATTTT. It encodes CASAGSTDTQYF.

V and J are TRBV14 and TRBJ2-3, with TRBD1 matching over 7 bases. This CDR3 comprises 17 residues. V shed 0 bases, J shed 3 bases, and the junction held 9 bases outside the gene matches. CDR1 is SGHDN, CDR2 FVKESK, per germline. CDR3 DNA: TGTGCCAGCAGCCAAGATATGTCCAGGGGGTGGACAGATACGCAGTATTTT. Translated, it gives CASSQDMSRGWTDTQYF. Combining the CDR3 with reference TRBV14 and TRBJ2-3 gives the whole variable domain EAGVTQFPSHSVIEKGQTVTLRCDPISGHDNLYWYRRVMGKEIKFLLHFVKESKQDESGMPNNRFLAERTGGTYSTLKVQPAELEDSGVYFCASSQDMSRGWTDTQYFGPGTRLTVL.

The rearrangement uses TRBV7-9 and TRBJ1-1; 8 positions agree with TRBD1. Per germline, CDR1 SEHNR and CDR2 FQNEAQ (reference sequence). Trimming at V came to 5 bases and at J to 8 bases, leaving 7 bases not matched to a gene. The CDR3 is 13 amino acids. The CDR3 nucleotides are TGTGCCAGCAGCCGGACAGGGTCGCCCGAAGCTTTCTTT. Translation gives CASSRTGSPEAFF.

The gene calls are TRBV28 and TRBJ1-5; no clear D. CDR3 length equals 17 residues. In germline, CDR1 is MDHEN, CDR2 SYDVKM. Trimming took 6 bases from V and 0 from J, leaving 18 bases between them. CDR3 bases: TGTGCCAGCAGCTCCCGTTCGACAACATATAGCAATCAGCCCCAGCATTTT. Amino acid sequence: CASSSRSTTYSNQPQHF.